The rows below give T cell receptor beta chains drawn from one sample of a study of blood T cell repertoires in COVID-19. Sequenced by immunoSEQ multiplex PCR; TCRdb stores in-frame clones only, minus some. The table lists tens of thousands of clones, about 82% of them singletons, with about 17% in the top ten. The sample was peripheral blood. The source of these receptors is a human donor in a cohort sampled during active COVID-19. CDR3s include the opening cysteine and the closing phenylalanine or tryptophan. The D gene is left open where the match is weak. Expanded clones are given a class, and other clones once, few, many or no size at all.

D gene,V gene,J gene,clone size,CDR3 DNA,CDR3 protein
TRBD2,TRBV5-1,TRBJ2-1,.,TGCGCCAGCAGCTTGCGAGCGGGGGGTTCCTACAATGAGCAGTTCTTC,CASSLRAGGSYNEQFF
.,TRBV5-1,TRBJ1-2,many,TGCGCCAGCAGCTTCCAAGGCTTGGAGGGCTACACCTTC,CASSFQGLEGYTF
.,TRBV2,TRBJ1-2,.,TGTGCCAGCATCGGCGGAGCTAACCTTAACTATGGCTACACCTTC,CASIGGANLNYGYTF
TRBD1,TRBV25-1,TRBJ2-2,.,TGTGCCAGCAGTGATAAGGGACAGGGTAGGACCGGGGAGCTGTTTTTT,CASSDKGQGRTGELFF
.,TRBV2,TRBJ2-6,.,TGTGCCTACTTCCCCCCGAGAGGCACCGGGGCCAACGTCCTGACTTTC,CAYFPPRGTGANVLTF
TRBD1,TRBV18,TRBJ1-3,.,TGTGCCAGCTCACCGGACAGGGGGCTATCTGGAAACACCATATATTTT,CASSPDRGLSGNTIYF
.,TRBV2,TRBJ1-6,.,TGTGCCAGCAGCGCCTCACAGGGCTATAATTCACCCCTCCACTTT,CASSASQGYNSPLHF
.,TRBV5-1,TRBJ2-5,.,TGCGCCAGCAGCGTAATGGGTCCGGAGGGAAAGACCCAGTACTTC,CASSVMGPEGKTQYF
TRBD1,TRBV5-6,TRBJ2-7,.,TGTGCCAGCAGCTTGGCCGGGACAGTCTACGAGCAGTACTTC,CASSLAGTVYEQYF
.,TRBV4-1,TRBJ1-6,few,TGCGCCAGCAGCCAAAATACAGGGTCCCTCCACTTT,CASSQNTGSLHF
.,TRBV18,TRBJ1-3,many,TGTGCCAGCTCGTCCCCGCAGCCAGGGGCTGGAAACACCATATATTTT,CASSSPQPGAGNTIYF
.,TRBV15,TRBJ1-2,.,TGTGCCACCAGCAGAGTACAGGGAGGGGGCTACACCTTC,CATSRVQGGGYTF
.,TRBV18,TRBJ2-2,.,TGTGCCAGCTCACCGCTCCGGGCCGGGGAGCTGTTTTTT,CASSPLRAGELFF
TRBD1,TRBV10-2,TRBJ2-4,.,TGCGCCAGCAGTGAGGAAATTGACAGGGTATCCAAAAACATTCAGTACTTC,CASSEEIDRVSKNIQYF
TRBD1,TRBV7-3,TRBJ1-1,.,TGTGCCAGCAGCCCCAGGGACAGGGTGAACACTGAAGCTTTCTTT,CASSPRDRVNTEAFF
.,TRBV6-6,TRBJ1-6,.,TGTGCCAGCACACAGGGTAGAACCGTCAATAATTCACCCCTCCACTTT,CASTQGRTVNNSPLHF
TRBD1,TRBV5-6,TRBJ1-6,few,TGTGCCAGCAGCCGGACTACCGGGACAGGGAGGAATTCACCCCTCCACTTT,CASSRTTGTGRNSPLHF
.,TRBV5-6,TRBJ1-2,.,TGTGCCAGCAGCGCGGGAGGGGTCCGATCCTATGGCTACACCTTC,CASSAGGVRSYGYTF
.,TRBV6-1,TRBJ2-7,few,TGTGCCAGCAGTGAAGCGGGGACACGGAGTGGGGAGCAGTACTTC,CASSEAGTRSGEQYF
.,TRBV6-5,TRBJ2-2,.,TGTGCCAGCAGGCCCAGAACGAACACCGGGGAGCTGTTTTTT,CASRPRTNTGELFF
.,TRBV27,TRBJ2-3,.,TGTGCCAGCAGGGGCGGGAGCACAGATACGCAGTATTTT,CASRGGSTDTQYF
TRBD1,TRBV4-3,TRBJ2-7,.,TGCGCCAGCAGCCAAAATCCTACCGGGACAGGACGGTCCTACGAGCAGTACTTC,CASSQNPTGTGRSYEQYF
TRBD2,TRBV5-3,TRBJ2-2,once,TGTGCCAGAAGCTTGCTCCTAGCGGGGGAACAAAAGAACACCGGGGAGCTGTTTTTT,CARSLLLAGEQKNTGELFF
.,TRBV27,TRBJ1-1,.,TGTGCCAGCAGTTTTTCGGGTGGTGGGAACACTGAAGCTTTCTTT,CASSFSGGGNTEAFF
.,TRBV7-4,TRBJ1-2,.,TGTGCCAGCAGCTCTCCACTGAGGGGGTATGGCTACACCTTC,CASSSPLRGYGYTF
.,TRBV3-1/TRBV3-2,TRBJ2-7,few,TGTGCCAGCAGCCGAATCGGGACCTACGAGCAGTACTTC,CASSRIGTYEQYF
.,TRBV7-2,TRBJ2-7,.,TGTGCCAGCAGCTCCATTTCAGGCATCGGCGAGCAGTACTTC,CASSSISGIGEQYF
TRBD1,TRBV6-6,TRBJ1-3,.,TGTGCCAGCAGTCCCCGGGGGCAGGGGGCCACTGGAAACACCATATATTTT,CASSPRGQGATGNTIYF
TRBD2,TRBV7-2,TRBJ2-3,.,TGTGCCAGCAGCGTACTAGCGGGGGGGCCCGGGAGCACAGATACGCAGTATTTT,CASSVLAGGPGSTDTQYF
TRBD1,TRBV19,TRBJ1-2,.,TGTGCCAGTAGTATGACAGGGGATTCCGGCTACACCTTC,CASSMTGDSGYTF
.,TRBV12-3/TRBV12-4,TRBJ1-2,.,TGTGCCAGCAGTTTACAGGGGTATGGCTACACCTTC,CASSLQGYGYTF
TRBD1,TRBV6-2/TRBV6-3,TRBJ2-1,.,TGTGCCAGCAGTCCCAGGACAGGGGGGACCTACAATGAGCAGTTCTTC,CASSPRTGGTYNEQFF
.,TRBV10-2,TRBJ2-7,.,TGCGCCAGCAGGGCCGGGAGTACCTACGAGCAGTACTTC,CASRAGSTYEQYF
.,TRBV27,TRBJ1-2,.,TGTGCCAGTTCGATAGAGGCTAACTATGGCTACACCTTC,CASSIEANYGYTF
.,TRBV5-6,TRBJ2-3,few,TGTGCCAGCAGCTTGACGGACTATCAGTATTTT,CASSLTDYQYF
.,TRBV27,TRBJ2-5,.,TGTGCCAGCAGTTTGAGGGGGGGGGAGACCCAGTACTTC,CASSLRGGETQYF
TRBD2,TRBV19,TRBJ2-2,.,TGTGCCAGTAGACCGAGCGGGGCGGACACCGGGGAGCTGTTTTTT,CASRPSGADTGELFF
.,TRBV5-1,TRBJ2-3,.,TGCGCCAGCAGCTTCACCCGAGGCCCCACAGATACGCAGTATTTT,CASSFTRGPTDTQYF
.,TRBV7-2,TRBJ2-1,few,TGTGCCAGCAGCCCGACAGATTTTGGTTACAATGAGCAGTTCTTC,CASSPTDFGYNEQFF
TRBD2,TRBV11-2,TRBJ2-7,.,TGTGCCAGCAGCCCCCCGGGACTAGCATCCTTCGAGCAGTACTTC,CASSPPGLASFEQYF
TRBD1,TRBV6-2/TRBV6-3,TRBJ1-5,.,TGTGCCAGCAGTTTGACCGACAGGGATCAGCCCCAGCATTTT,CASSLTDRDQPQHF
.,TRBV24-1,TRBJ1-2,.,TGTGCCACCAGTCACTGGGGCCATGGCTACACCTTC,CATSHWGHGYTF
TRBD1,TRBV9,TRBJ2-7,.,TGTGCCAGCGGGACAGGGGGCGGGTACGAGCAGTACTTC,CASGTGGGYEQYF
.,TRBV12-5,TRBJ1-1,.,TGTGCTAGTGACAAGGGACACCTGCTAAAAGAAGCTTTCTTT,CASDKGHLLKEAFF
TRBD1,TRBV9,TRBJ2-6,.,TGTGCCAGCAGCGAGACGGGACAGGGGGCGTTCGGGGCCAACGTCCTGACTTTC,CASSETGQGAFGANVLTF
TRBD1,TRBV11-3,TRBJ1-2,.,TGTGCCAGCAGCGCGGGACAGACTTATGGCTACACCTTC,CASSAGQTYGYTF
.,TRBV6-5,TRBJ2-1,.,TGTGCCAGCAGTTTTGGGAGAAACAATGAGCAGTTCTTC,CASSFGRNNEQFF
TRBD2,TRBV12-3/TRBV12-4,TRBJ2-7,.,TGTGCCAGCCTCCGGGGGGGGAGCCCCGAACGGTACTTC,CASLRGGSPERYF
.,TRBV27,TRBJ2-1,.,TGTGCCAGCAGTCCCATCAGGGGAGCCTACAATGAGCAGTTCTTC,CASSPIRGAYNEQFF
.,TRBV19,TRBJ1-4,.,TGTGCCAGTAGTGAGGCCAGGGGAGAAAAACTGTTTTTT,CASSEARGEKLFF
TRBD1,TRBV10-3,TRBJ1-2,.,TGTGCCATCAGCGGCGGACAGGACGCTAACTATGGCTACACCTTC,CAISGGQDANYGYTF
TRBD2,TRBV3-1/TRBV3-2,TRBJ2-3,.,TGTGCCAGCAGCCACAATTTTCGGGCTAGCGGGGGGGGCACAGATACGCAGTATTTT,CASSHNFRASGGGTDTQYF
TRBD2,TRBV11-2,TRBJ2-5,.,TGTGCCAGCAGCTTTAGCGGGGAAGAGACCCAGTACTTC,CASSFSGEETQYF
TRBD2,TRBV7-9,TRBJ2-1,.,TGTGCCAGCAGCCAGAGCGGGGCATCCTACAATGAGCAGTTCTTC,CASSQSGASYNEQFF
TRBD1,TRBV7-9,TRBJ2-3,.,TGTGCCAGCAGCTTACCGGGACAGCGCACAGATACGCAGTATTTT,CASSLPGQRTDTQYF